This T cell receptor beta chain was retrieved from a study of radiation and T cells in renal cell carcinoma. This CDR3 is built from 14 residues. Germline V lookup: CDR1 SGHRS, CDR2 YFSETQ. Trimming took 2 bases from V and 1 from J, leaving 9 bases between them. For this clone: Its specificity is not known.

Time point described: blood 4 weeks post-SBRT, at nephrectomy. The treatment is: 15 Gy SBRT to primary tumor, nephrectomy 4 weeks later. Whole-study results and caveats: From baseline, blood top tumor clonotypes peaked at 2 weeks post-radiation.

Assay: immunoSEQ multiplex PCR; the TCRdb copy retains only in-frame clones and omits some. The sample contains roughly 92,000 clones, around 83% of which appear only once. This TCR derives from a man aged 60 to 75 with renal cell carcinoma. The sample in question was blood, obtained from a patient whose treatment included radiotherapy and nephrectomy. The rearrangement links TRBV5-1 to TRBJ2-5, with TRBD1 as a possible D gene (5 bases). CDR3 sequence reads: CASSLSGAQETQYF. Here the CDR3 DNA reads TGCGCCAGCAGCTTAAGTGGGGCCCAAGAGACCCAGTACTTC.